This T cell receptor beta chain originates from a study of blood T cell repertoires in COVID-19. Background on the study: Sample material is recorded as cDNA or gDNA derived from T cells, B-cell-depleted T cells, or PBMCs.

The germline CDR1 and CDR2 sequences are GTSNPN and SVGIG (reference sequence). There are 14 residues in the CDR3. V lost 4 bases, J lost 4 bases, and 6 bases stayed unmatched. In the original processing: Nucleated cell counts were estimated from reference gene primer amplification. Clones were sequenced by immunoSEQ multiplex PCR, and TCRdb holds only the in-frame ones, with some missing. V, J and clone size reflect that table, while D and trimming were determined from the DNA. The repertoire consists of a few hundred thousand clones, with 70% to 90% occurring once and the leading ten covering roughly 4.6%.

This clonotype was sampled from a man in his sixties who had recovered from COVID-19. Sequencing used peripheral blood. V usage is TRBV30 and J usage is TRBJ2-2, with 7 bases fitting TRBD1. The CDR3 reads CAWKGDSLTGELFF. The CDR3 DNA reads TGTGCCTGGAAAGGGGACAGTCTCACCGGGGAGCTGTTTTTT.